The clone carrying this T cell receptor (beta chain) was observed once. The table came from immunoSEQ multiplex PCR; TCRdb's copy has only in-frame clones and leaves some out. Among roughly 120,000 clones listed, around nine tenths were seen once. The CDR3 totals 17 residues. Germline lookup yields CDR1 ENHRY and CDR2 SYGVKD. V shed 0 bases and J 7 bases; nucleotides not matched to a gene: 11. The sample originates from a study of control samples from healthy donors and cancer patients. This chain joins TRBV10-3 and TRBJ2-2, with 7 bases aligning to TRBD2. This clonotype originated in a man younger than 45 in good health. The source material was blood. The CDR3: CAISESMGGLTSGELFF. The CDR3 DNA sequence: TGTGCCATCAGTGAGTCGATGGGAGGGCTTACCAGCGGGGAGCTGTTTTTT.